Below are 21 T cell receptor beta chains sequenced from a single sample in a study of blood T cell repertoires in COVID-19. Some clones are missing from TCRdb's copy, which holds only in-frame ones; the method was immunoSEQ multiplex PCR. Seen here are 300,000 to 400,000 clones, approximately 90% observed once, and the top ten hold about 4%. Sequenced input: PBMCs or T cells enriched from blood (not recorded which). These receptors were taken from a woman aged 25-40 years who had been exposed to COVID-19.

The J gene is TRBJ1-5, the V gene TRBV19, with a possible D match to TRBD1 (6 bases). Per germline, CDR1 LNHDA and CDR2 SQIVND (reference sequence). The CDR3 is made up of 16 amino acids. Trimming took 1 base from V and 7 from J, leaving 17 bases between them. Here the CDR3 reads CASSIGNGGPWQPQHF. The CDR3 DNA sequence: TGTGCCAGTAGTATAGGTAATGGGGGCCCATGGCAGCCCCAGCATTTT.

This clone was counted a single time. The V call is TRBV4-1, the J call TRBJ1-2; 11 bases line up with TRBD1. The CDR3 contains 15 residues. Germline-derived CDR1 and CDR2 are MGHRA and YSYEKL. The trim removed 8 bases at V and 7 bases at J, leaving 12 bases unmatched. In DNA form, the CDR3 reads TGCGCCAGCTGCCCTGGAGGGGACAGGGGGATTGGCTACACCTTC. It specifies CASCPGGDRGIGYTF.

This clone was detected many times. The rearrangement joins TRBV6-5 to TRBJ2-5, with a tentative D call TRBD2 (5 bases). Germline lookup yields CDR1 MNHEY and CDR2 SVGAGI. The CDR3 contains 11 residues. Trimming took 5 bases from V and 9 from J, leaving 10 bases between them. CDR3 nucleotides: TGTGCCAGCAGTCGAGGGTCGGCCCAGTACTTC. Translating gives CASSRGSAQYF.

The chain carries TRBV10-3 and TRBJ2-1, with 16 bases aligning to TRBD2. J was trimmed by 6 bases and V by 11 bases; bases with no gene match: 16. The CDR3 is 18 residues long. The V gene's germline CDR1 is ENHRY and CDR2 SYGVKD. CDR3 loop: CASRGTSGGAGPLNEQFF. Written as DNA, the CDR3 is TGTGCCTCCCGGGGGACTAGCGGGGGGGCGGGCCCCCTCAATGAGCAGTTCTTC.

The CDR3 loop is CASSKDSLRARGDTQYF. In nucleotides, the CDR3 is TGTGCCAGCAGCAAGGACTCCCTCCGGGCAAGGGGGGATACGCAGTATTTT. The chain uses TRBV7-9 and TRBJ2-3; possible D gene TRBD1, 6 bases. The V gene's germline CDR1 is SEHNR and CDR2 FQNEAQ (reference sequence). The V gene lost 5 bases and the J gene lost 6 bases, with 24 bases spanning the gap. This CDR3 is built from 17 residues.

This clone was found once. This rearrangement joins TRBV7-2 to TRBJ1-1, with D hard to call. The CDR3 spans 14 residues. Trimming stripped 5 bases from V and 3 bases from J, with 13 bases between. Germline values: CDR1 SGHTA, CDR2 FQGNSA. The CDR3 protein is CASSTYRSYTEAFF. The CDR3 DNA reads TGTGCCAGCAGCACTTATCGATCGTACACTGAAGCTTTCTTT. Variable domain in full (rest from reference TRBV7-2 and TRBJ1-1): GAGVSQSPSNKVTEKGKDVELRCDPISGHTALYWYRQSLGQGLEFLIYFQGNSAPDKSGLPSDRFSAERTGGSVSTLTIQRTQQEDSAVYLCASSTYRSYTEAFFGQGTRLTVV.

The rearrangement links TRBV10-3 to TRBJ2-1, with TRBD2 as a possible D gene (6 bases). There are 12 residues in the CDR3. V lost 4 bases, J lost 5 bases, and 6 bases lay in between. CDR1 ENHRY and CDR2 SYGVKD come from the germline V gene. The CDR3 sequence is CAISGGDNEQFF. The CDR3 DNA follows: TGTGCCATCAGTGGCGGGGACAATGAGCAGTTCTTC.

The genes are TRBV29-1 and TRBJ1-2, with D perhaps matching TRBD1 (5 bases). Germline CDR1 reads SQVTM; CDR2 reads ANQGSEA. The CDR3 sequence is 14 residues long. With 1 base removed from V and 1 base from J, the gap between germline ends came to 10 bases. DNA of the CDR3: TGCAGCGTTGAAGCCAAAGGGGATAACTATGGCTACACCTTC. Its protein product is CSVEAKGDNYGYTF.

The chain links TRBV7-2 to TRBJ2-3, with D possibly matching TRBD1 (6 bases). The germline V gene has CDR1 SGHTA and CDR2 FQGNSA. There are 16 residues in the CDR3. Between the trimmed V and J ends, which lost 4 bases and 0 bases, there was a span of 14 bases. DNA for the CDR3: TGTGCCAGCAGCTATCCCCGGCAGGGGAGCACAGATACGCAGTATTTT. This sequence encodes CASSYPRQGSTDTQYF.

The rearrangement links TRBV7-3 to TRBJ2-1; D might be TRBD1 (7 bases). The V end was cut by 4 bases, the J end by 10 bases, with 23 bases between. Germline V CDR1 and CDR2: SGHTA, FQGTGA. The CDR3 is made up of 16 amino acids. In nucleotides, the CDR3 is TGTGCCAGCAGCTCCGGGACAGTCCAGGGGGGTATGGAGCAGTTCTTC. It codes for CASSSGTVQGGMEQFF.

CDR3 sequence (DNA): TGTGCCAGCAGCCAAGACGGCGGGGATTTCTATGGCTACACCTTC. It encodes CASSQDGGDFYGYTF. The V gene is TRBV14, the J gene TRBJ1-2, with D unclear. V lost 0 bases and J lost 4, with 12 bases in between. The CDR3 loop spans 15 amino acids. Germline loops: CDR1 SGHDN, CDR2 FVKESK.

The chain combines TRBV6-6 with TRBJ2-7, with D perhaps matching TRBD2 (6 bases). V was pared by 3 bases and J by 3 bases, with 12 bases between. The CDR3 is 14 residues long. In germline, CDR1 is MNHNY, CDR2 SVGAGI (reference sequence). DNA for the CDR3: TGTGCCAGCAGTTATGGGGGGATGGTCTACGAGCAGTACTTC. Translated: CASSYGGMVYEQYF.

In nucleotides, the CDR3 is TGTGCCAGCAATCCGGGACAGGGGGCTGTGGGCACTGAAGCTTTCTTT. This gives the protein CASNPGQGAVGTEAFF. The chain employs TRBV27 and TRBJ1-1; 12 bases line up with TRBD1. This CDR3 has 16 amino acids. CDR1 is MNHEY, CDR2 SMNVEV, per germline (reference sequence). With V trimmed by 7 bases and J by 4 bases, 10 bases remained unmatched.

This chain joins TRBV7-6 and TRBJ1-2; 8 positions match TRBD1. Germline CDR1 SGHVS, CDR2 FNYEAQ. The CDR3 sequence is 16 residues long. V lost 1 base and J lost 5; bases outside the gene matches: 9. The CDR3 DNA sequence: TGTGCCAGCAGCTTAGGACCTGGACAGGGAGCATATGGCTACACCTTC. Translation gives CASSLGPGQGAYGYTF.

The chain uses TRBV4-2 and TRBJ2-1; D remains ambiguous. V gave up 0 bases and J gave up 3 bases, with 12 bases separating them. Germline V lookup: CDR1 LGHNA, CDR2 YNFKEQ. This CDR3 has 16 amino acids. The CDR3 loop is CASSQDPPHSYNEQFF. The CDR3 DNA is TGTGCCAGCAGCCAAGATCCCCCCCACAGCTACAATGAGCAGTTCTTC.

The chain recombines TRBV5-4 with TRBJ1-6; TRBD1 matches at 8 bases. Germline loops: CDR1 SGHNT, CDR2 YYREEE (reference sequence). The CDR3 has 16 amino acids. V lost 1 base and J lost 8; bases outside the gene matches: 8. CDR3 in amino acids: CASSLQGAPIDSPLHF. CDR3 nucleotides: TGTGCCAGCAGCTTGCAGGGGGCGCCGATAGATTCACCCCTCCACTTT.

This chain uses TRBV2 with TRBJ1-2; 7 bases are shared with TRBD1. Germline loops: CDR1 SNHLY, CDR2 FYNNEI. V trimming: 8 bases; J trimming: 0 bases; junction bases outside the gene matches: 18. The CDR3 is 18 residues long. This CDR3 is CASLPWTGFLSTNYGYTF. The CDR3 coding sequence is TGTGCCAGCCTACCCTGGACAGGATTTCTTAGCACTAACTATGGCTACACCTTC.

Of note for this clone: In the same sample, other DNA sequences code for this CDR3. The rearrangement joins TRBV10-3 to TRBJ2-3, with 10 bases aligning to TRBD2. Germline V lookup: CDR1 ENHRY, CDR2 SYGVKD. Trimming cost V 8 bases and J 1 base; bases outside gene matches: 0. The CDR3 has 13 residues. The CDR3 nucleotides read TGTGCCATCCTAGCGGGAGGCACAGATACGCAGTATTTT. Translation: CAILAGGTDTQYF.

This CDR3 reads CATSDSSDSGNTIYF. Here the CDR3 DNA reads TGTGCCACCAGTGATTCGTCGGACAGTGGAAACACCATATATTTT. The chain combines TRBV24-1 with TRBJ1-3; TRBD1 is a possible D gene (6 bases). With 2 bases removed from V and 3 bases from J, the gap between germline ends came to 10 bases. Germline V CDR1 and CDR2: KGHDR, SFDVKD. This CDR3 contains 15 residues.

The chain combines TRBV5-1 with TRBJ2-7; 7 nucleotides line up with TRBD1. The CDR3 is made up of 16 amino acids. Germline CDR1 SGHRS, CDR2 YFSETQ. V trimming: 0 bases; J trimming: 6 bases; junction bases outside the gene matches: 12. CDR3 sequence (DNA): TGCGCCAGCAGCTTGGAAGGCCGCGGAACAGGGGTCGAGCAGTACTTC. Protein: CASSLEGRGTGVEQYF.

The genes are TRBV13 and TRBJ2-7, with 12 bases aligning to TRBD1. CDR3 length equals 14 residues. The V gene end was trimmed by 4 bases and the J gene end by 7 bases; junction bases not matched to a gene: 5. Looked up from germline, CDR1 is PRHDT and CDR2 is FYEKMQ (reference sequence). The CDR3 protein is CASSSGTGGREQYF. The CDR3 coding sequence is TGTGCCAGCAGCTCAGGGACAGGGGGCAGGGAGCAGTACTTC.